Following are 4 T cell receptor beta chains from one sample sequenced in a study of shared clonotypes between healthy human individuals. The protocol was immunoSEQ multiplex PCR, while the TCRdb copy is restricted to in-frame clones and leaves out a portion. The sample consists of approximately 2,000,000 clones, 85% to 95% of them appearing once. CD45RO-negative cells were positively selected for CCR7, leaving out terminally differentiated effector memory CD45RA+ cells. The sequenced material came from naive CD8+ T cells from PBMCs. The receptors were sampled from a man between 18 and 35 years old in good health. Some clones in this sample may be carry-over from other donors' samples.

The rearrangement uses TRBV5-1 and TRBJ1-1; the match to TRBD1 covers 7 bases. The CDR3 covers 14 residues. Germline V CDR1 and CDR2: SGHRS, YFSETQ. The V and J ends lost 2 bases and 2 bases, in that order; junction bases with no gene match: 3. Here the CDR3 DNA reads TGCGCCAGCAGCTTTGGACAGGCTAACACTGAAGCTTTCTTT. Translating gives CASSFGQANTEAFF.

The gene calls are TRBV27 and TRBJ2-2, with D unclear. The CDR3 is made up of 12 amino acids. CDR1 is MNHEY and CDR2 is SMNVEV in the germline V gene (reference sequence). Between the trimmed V and J ends, which lost 6 bases and 5 bases, there was a span of 7 bases. The CDR3 sequence is CASRWATGELFF. The CDR3 DNA is TGTGCCAGCAGGTGGGCGACCGGGGAGCTGTTTTTT.

V is TRBV28 and J is TRBJ1-1, with D possibly matching TRBD1 (6 bases). Trimming shortened V by 3 bases and J by 6 bases, and 11 bases separated the two germline ends. CDR3 length equals 13 residues. Germline values: CDR1 MDHEN, CDR2 SYDVKM. The CDR3 sequence: CASSFQGRAEAFF. DNA of the CDR3: TGTGCCAGCAGTTTTCAGGGGCGAGCTGAAGCTTTCTTT.

V is TRBV5-8 and J is TRBJ1-5; perhaps TRBD1 as D (6 bases). CDR1 SGHTS and CDR2 YDEGEE come from the germline V gene. The CDR3 runs 16 residues. The V end was cut by 1 base, the J end by 2 bases, with 13 bases between. The CDR3 sequence is CASSLTGQTGNQPQHF. The CDR3 coding sequence is TGTGCCAGCAGCTTGACAGGGCAGACGGGCAATCAGCCCCAGCATTTT.